This T cell receptor (beta chain) was observed in a study of blood T cells in healthy people across ages. Per the germline V gene, CDR1 is LGHNA and CDR2 is YSLEER. V was pared by 1 base and J by 3 bases, with 12 bases between. The CDR3 sequence is 15 residues long. Sample-barcoded 5' priming and a J-beta primer mix drove a second PCR of about 6 to 12 cycles. TCRdb re-called the 5' RACE reads through MiXCR, storing one row per CDR3 protein. Here the sample spans some 780,000 distinct CDR3 sequences, around 50% being singletons. This TCR was sampled from a man aged 35-49 years in good health. The V call is TRBV4-3, the J call TRBJ1-2; D gene unclear. The specimen sequenced was blood. CDR3 protein: CASSQVAGSDYGYTF. In DNA, the CDR3 is TGCGCCAGCAGCCAAGTTGCGGGGAGCGACTATGGCTACACCTTC.